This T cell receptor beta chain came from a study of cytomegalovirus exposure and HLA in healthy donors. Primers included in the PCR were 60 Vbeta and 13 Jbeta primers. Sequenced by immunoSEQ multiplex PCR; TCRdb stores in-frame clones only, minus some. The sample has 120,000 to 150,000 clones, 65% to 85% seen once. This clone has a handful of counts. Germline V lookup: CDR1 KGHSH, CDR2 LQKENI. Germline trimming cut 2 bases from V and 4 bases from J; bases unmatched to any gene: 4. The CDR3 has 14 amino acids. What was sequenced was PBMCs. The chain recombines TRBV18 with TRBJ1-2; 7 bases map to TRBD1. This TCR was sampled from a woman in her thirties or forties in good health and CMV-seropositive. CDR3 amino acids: CASSPRDSFYGYTF. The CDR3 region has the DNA TGTGCCAGCTCACCAAGGGACAGCTTCTATGGCTACACCTTC.